This TCR beta chain was captured by sequencing in a study of blood T cells in healthy people across ages. Through a sample-barcoded 5' primer and a J-beta primer mix, a second PCR was run for roughly 7 to 12 cycles. One entry per CDR3 protein, called by TCRdb with MiXCR from the 5' RACE reads. The sample lists roughly 500,000 distinct CDR3 sequences; 27% were seen once. Overall study results and limits: Age advanced and TCR beta diversity per million T cells fell, roughly linearly.

Turning to this clonotype: Its antigen is not identified.

Trimming pared 0 bases from V and 1 base from J, leaving 11 bases between. Germline values: CDR1 SQVTM, CDR2 ANQGSEA. CDR3 length equals 15 residues. The TCR was taken from a woman in her seventies in good health. The specimen was blood. The chain is built from TRBV29-1 and TRBJ2-3; D not certain. The CDR3 DNA reads TGCAGCGTTGAAGATCTACGGGCAGGCACAGATACGCAGTATTTT. This encodes CSVEDLRAGTDTQYF.